Presented here are 29 T cell receptor beta chains from one specimen sequenced in a study of post-analysis software for immune sequencing data. Findings and limits, study-wide: Relative to controls, patients had five TRBV segments at higher frequency, with TRBV5-6, TRBV5-1 and TRBV20-1 among these.

These receptors lack a known antigen. The TCR beta cDNA libraries carried unique molecular identifiers. One entry per CDR3 protein results from TCRdb running MiXCR on the PCR reads. The table lists 750,000 to 950,000 distinct CDR3 sequences, about 57% of them singletons, with 4.6% in the top ten. Input material: blood. These receptors were obtained from a girl between 5 and 17 years old with multiple sclerosis.

This clonotype has a handful of counts. This chain's CDR3 is CAISEDRQGNGYTF. The CDR3 coding sequence is TGTGCCATCAGTGAGGACCGACAGGGCAATGGCTACACCTTC. The rearrangement links TRBV10-3 to TRBJ1-2; TRBD1 matches at 7 bases. After removal of 2 bases from V and 6 bases from J, the junction contained 6 bases not matched to a gene. CDR1 and CDR2 from the germline V gene are ENHRY and SYGVKD. CDR3 length equals 14 residues.

This clonotype was counted between two and nine times. The gene calls are TRBV11-2 and TRBJ2-7; 13 bases match TRBD2. The DNA end lines up better with TRBJ2-5; the J call may be wrong. This CDR3 has 16 residues. Germline assignment: CDR1 SGHAT and CDR2 FQNNGV. CDR3 sequence: CASSLITSGGVRTQYF. CDR3 DNA sequence: TGTGCCAGCAGCTTAATAACTAGCGGGGGGGTAAGGACCCAGTACTTC.

The V call is TRBV6-6, the J call TRBJ2-5; TRBD1 might be the D (6 bases). CDR1 MNHNY and CDR2 SVGAGI come from the germline V gene (reference sequence). The germline V and J ends were trimmed by 6 bases and 4 bases, with 18 bases remaining between them. This CDR3 is built from 15 residues. In DNA form, the CDR3 reads TGTGCCAGCAGACGGCAGGGGCGTTGGGGAGAGACCCAGTACTTC. Protein: CASRRQGRWGETQYF.

This clonotype showed up just a few times. The chain is built from TRBV6-5 and TRBJ2-5; TRBD1 matches 8 bases. This CDR3 spans 14 amino acids. V gave up 5 bases and J gave up 6 bases; unmatched junction bases: 8. CDR1 and CDR2 (germline): MNHEY, SVGAGI. The CDR3 here is CASSQGALVKTQYF. As DNA, the CDR3 is TGTGCCAGCAGTCAGGGGGCGTTGGTGAAGACCCAGTACTTC.

The chain joins TRBV7-2 to TRBJ2-1, with 13 positions matching TRBD2. The V and J ends lost 1 base and 9 bases, in that order; junction bases with no gene match: 6. CDR3 length equals 16 residues. The germline gives CDR1 SGHTA, CDR2 FQGNSA. CDR3 nucleotide sequence: TGTGCCAGCAGCTTAGGGCCGGGACTAGCGGGACTTGAGCAGTTCTTC. Protein: CASSLGPGLAGLEQFF.

The CDR3 coding sequence is TGCAGTGCTAGGCCTTTGATGGCGGGGCGGTACACCGGGGAGCTGTTTTTT. Translated: CSARPLMAGRYTGELFF. The chain joins TRBV20-1 to TRBJ2-2, with a tentative D call TRBD2 (6 bases). V was pared by 3 bases and J by 3 bases, with 20 bases between. The CDR3 spans 17 residues. Germline V gives CDR1 DFQATT, CDR2 SNEGSKA (reference sequence).

A few counts support this clonotype. DNA of the CDR3: TGTGCCAGCAGCCCGCGGGACAACGGAGATACGCAGTATTTT. As protein: CASSPRDNGDTQYF. The genes are TRBV7-9 and TRBJ2-3; either TRBD1 or TRBD2 may fit D (6 bases each). The V gene's germline CDR1 is SEHNR and CDR2 FQNEAQ (reference sequence). Trimming shortened V by 5 bases and J by 5 bases, and 14 bases separated the two germline ends. The CDR3 has 14 residues.

This chain connects TRBV5-1 to TRBJ2-1, with 10 positions matching TRBD1. This CDR3 has 18 amino acids. The ends lost 0 bases at V and 3 bases at J; junction bases unmatched: 9. Germline V lookup: CDR1 SGHRS, CDR2 YFSETQ. The CDR3: CASSLAPSTGGDYNEQFF. The CDR3 DNA reads as TGCGCCAGCAGCTTGGCCCCTTCGACAGGGGGCGACTACAATGAGCAGTTCTTC.

The chain carries TRBV5-1 and TRBJ2-7, with 8 bases fitting TRBD2. Germline lookup yields CDR1 SGHRS and CDR2 YFSETQ. Trimming removed 6 bases from V and 4 bases from J; junction bases left unmatched: 12. This CDR3 has 15 amino acids. The CDR3 here is CASTLGASGPYEQYF. CDR3 DNA sequence: TGCGCCAGCACCCTTGGGGCTAGCGGGCCTTACGAGCAGTACTTC.

The CDR3 sequence: CSAIANEQFF. CDR3 coding DNA: TGCAGTGCTATTGCCAATGAGCAGTTCTTC. This chain connects TRBV20-1 to TRBJ2-1; D call uncertain. CDR3 length: 10 residues. Trimming removed 4 bases from V and 6 bases from J, with 4 bases in between. From germline, CDR1 is DFQATT and CDR2 SNEGSKA (reference sequence).

This clonotype has just a few counts. CDR3 amino acids: CASSLAGARPDTQYF. CDR3 DNA: TGTGCCAGCAGCTTGGCGGGAGCGCGCCCAGATACGCAGTATTTT. The chain carries TRBV7-2 and TRBJ2-3, with 7 bases lining up with TRBD2. Looked up from germline, CDR1 is SGHTA and CDR2 is FQGNSA. CDR3 length equals 15 residues. V lost 3 bases and J lost 4; bases outside the gene matches: 7.

The chain employs TRBV2 and TRBJ2-3; D is possibly TRBD1 (5 bases). Germline CDR1 is SNHLY and CDR2 is FYNNEI. Trimming cost V 1 base and J 8 bases, with 10 bases left between them. The CDR3 totals 13 residues. The CDR3 here is CASSEESGATQYF. DNA of the CDR3: TGTGCCAGCAGTGAAGAGTCTGGGGCTACGCAGTATTTT.

This clonotype appeared a few times. This chain connects TRBV10-3 to TRBJ2-1; 9 bases are shared with TRBD2. Germline CDR1 and CDR2: ENHRY and SYGVKD. This CDR3 is 17 amino acids long. V shed 0 bases and J 5 bases; nucleotides not matched to a gene: 8. CDR3 coding DNA: TGTGCCATCAGTGAGTCGTTAGCGGGGGATATTAACAATGAGCAGTTCTTC. Protein: CAISESLAGDINNEQFF.

The V gene is TRBV7-2, the J gene TRBJ2-3; TRBD2 matches at 14 bases. In germline, CDR1 is SGHTA, CDR2 FQGNSA. Trimming removed 3 bases from V and 5 bases from J; junction bases left unmatched: 1. The CDR3 is made up of 15 amino acids. The CDR3, as DNA: TGTGCCAGCAGCTTTGGACTAGCGGGGGGAGATACGCAGTATTTT. Translation: CASSFGLAGGDTQYF.

This chain joins TRBV5-1 and TRBJ2-4, with TRBD2 as a possible D gene (6 bases). Between the trimmed V and J ends, which lost 5 bases and 6 bases, there was a span of 12 bases. Per germline, CDR1 SGHRS and CDR2 YFSETQ. CDR3 size: 13 residues. CDR3 sequence: CASRRQGGNIQYF. The DNA of the CDR3 is TGCGCCAGCAGGCGTCAGGGAGGAAACATTCAGTACTTC.

This clonotype turned up a few times. The rearrangement joins TRBV9 to TRBJ2-5, with unresolved D. Trimming pared 0 bases from V and 4 bases from J, leaving 7 bases between. The CDR3 is 13 amino acids. Per germline, CDR1 SGDLS and CDR2 YYNGEE. The CDR3 nucleotides are TGTGCCAGCAGCGTAGCTCCCGGAGAGACCCAGTACTTC. This gives the protein CASSVAPGETQYF.

V gene TRBV30 combines with J gene TRBJ1-2; 7 bases line up with TRBD1. The ends lost 3 bases at V and 1 base at J; junction bases unmatched: 8. Germline CDR1 reads GTSNPN; CDR2 reads SVGIG (reference sequence). The CDR3 length is 15 residues. CDR3 sequence: CAWSQTGDFNYGYTF. The CDR3, as DNA: TGTGCCTGGAGCCAAACAGGGGATTTTAACTATGGCTACACCTTC.

This chain connects TRBV9 to TRBJ1-2; 7 bases match TRBD1. The germline gives CDR1 SGDLS, CDR2 YYNGEE. J was trimmed by 4 bases and V by 0 bases; bases with no gene match: 9. This CDR3 region has 16 residues. This chain's CDR3 is CASSVADDRTGYGYTF. As DNA, the CDR3 is TGTGCCAGCAGCGTAGCTGATGACAGGACAGGCTATGGCTACACCTTC.

To note about this clonotype: At one end the junction does not follow the germline gene, possibly because of a read error. This CDR3 is CSVGGRDYGYTF. In nucleotides, the CDR3 is TGCAGTGTTGGTGGCAGAGACTATGGCTACACCTTC. The J gene is TRBJ1-2, the V gene TRBV29-1; no definite D call. The germline gives CDR1 SQVTM, CDR2 ANQGSEA. The CDR3 spans 12 residues.

This sequence joins TRBV9 and TRBJ1-6; D not resolved. Germline V gene sequence: CDR1 SGDLS, CDR2 YYNGEE. Trimming removed 0 bases at V and 7 bases at J, with 8 bases between. There are 14 residues in the CDR3. Here the CDR3 DNA reads TGTGCCAGCAGCGTAGCCAGGCTCAATTCACCCCTCCACTTT. Translated, it gives CASSVARLNSPLHF.

The chain combines TRBV14 with TRBJ1-2; D gene uncertain. CDR1 is SGHDN and CDR2 is FVKESK in the germline V gene. The length of the CDR3 is 13 residues. V was pared by 0 bases and J by 8 bases, with 10 bases between. CDR3 residues: CASSQDRHMGYTF. The CDR3, as DNA: TGTGCCAGCAGCCAAGATCGCCACATGGGCTACACCTTC.

CDR3 sequence (DNA): TGTGCCAGCAGCCTAGGGGGGGCGACGAATGAGCAGTTCTTC. Protein product: CASSLGGATNEQFF. The chain uses TRBV3-1 and TRBJ2-1; a possible D gene is TRBD2 (7 bases). CDR3 length: 14 amino acids. Germline CDR1 LGHDT, CDR2 YNNKEL (reference sequence). The V end was cut by 4 bases, the J end by 7 bases, with 14 bases between.

The rearrangement links TRBV11-2 to TRBJ2-1; no clear D gene. CDR1 is SGHAT and CDR2 is FQNNGV in the germline V gene. The CDR3 runs to 15 residues. Trimming removed 4 bases from V and 3 bases from J, with 13 bases in between. The CDR3 region has the DNA TGTGCCAGCAGCTCGGGCCTAGTGCGCTACAATGAGCAGTTCTTC. Its protein is CASSSGLVRYNEQFF.

The rearrangement links TRBV20-1 to TRBJ1-1; the match to TRBD1 covers 9 bases. Germline-derived CDR1 and CDR2 are DFQATT and SNEGSKA (reference sequence). The CDR3 spans 14 residues. The ends lost 6 bases at V and 2 bases at J; junction bases unmatched: 7. CDR3 DNA: TGCAGTGCCGGGACAGGGTTCGGTAACACTGAAGCTTTCTTT. It codes for CSAGTGFGNTEAFF.

The chain recombines TRBV29-1 with TRBJ2-7; 8 bases fit TRBD2. Germline V gene sequence: CDR1 SQVTM, CDR2 ANQGSEA. The CDR3 covers 15 residues. Losses at the gene ends were 7 bases for V and 2 bases for J; bases not matched to a gene: 13. CDR3 DNA sequence: TGCAGCGGCAGCGCGGGGAGCGGGGGAACCTACGAGCAGTACTTC. Translated, it gives CSGSAGSGGTYEQYF.

The V and J genes are TRBV7-2 and TRBJ1-3; no clear D. Germline V CDR1 and CDR2: SGHTA, FQGNSA. CDR3 size: 13 residues. V gave up 4 bases and J gave up 3 bases, with 7 bases separating them. The CDR3 region has the DNA TGTGCCAGCAGCTCGGTCGTTGGAAACACCATATATTTT. It specifies CASSSVVGNTIYF.

The gene calls are TRBV20-1 and TRBJ2-1; D may match TRBD1 or TRBD2 (5 bases each). CDR3 length: 11 amino acids. Germline lookup yields CDR1 DFQATT and CDR2 SNEGSKA (reference sequence). Trimming shortened V by 8 bases and J by 11 bases, and 16 bases separated the two germline ends. The CDR3 DNA is TGCAGTACCGGCCGAGAGGGGCAGCAGTTCTTC. Protein sequence: CSTGREGQQFF.

This rearrangement joins TRBV7-9 to TRBJ1-2, with 7 positions matching TRBD1. J was trimmed by 0 bases and V by 5 bases; bases with no gene match: 15. The CDR3 contains 18 residues. The germline CDR1 and CDR2 sequences are SEHNR and FQNEAQ (reference sequence). CDR3 in DNA: TGTGCCAGCAGCATTAACCGCCTCAGGGACAGAACTAACTATGGCTACACCTTC. Translation gives CASSINRLRDRTNYGYTF.

The chain recombines TRBV20-1 with TRBJ2-7; tentatively, D is TRBD2 (6 bases). Germline CDR1 DFQATT, CDR2 SNEGSKA (reference sequence). The V gene lost 3 bases and the J gene lost 4 bases, with 13 bases spanning the gap. CDR3 length equals 13 residues. The CDR3 here is CSARGLGGYEQYF. CDR3 coding DNA: TGCAGTGCTAGGGGACTCGGTGGATACGAGCAGTACTTC.